The 25 T cell receptor beta chains below all came from one sample that was sequenced in a study of blood T cell repertoires in COVID-19. The data were produced by immunoSEQ multiplex PCR, yet TCRdb's version contains in-frame clones alone and is incomplete. Of more than 150,000 clones listed, around 87% are singletons. Sequencing was done on a sample of peripheral blood. The receptors derive from a woman aged 40 to 50 with acute or convalescent COVID-19.

V is TRBV7-8 and J is TRBJ2-7; no clear D. This CDR3 has 15 amino acids. Trimming cost V 7 bases and J 3 bases, with 19 bases left between them. CDR1 is SGHVS and CDR2 is FQNEAQ in the germline V gene. The CDR3 DNA reads TGTGCCAGCATCCGATCGGCCATGACTTACTACGAGCAGTACTTC. Translation gives CASIRSAMTYYEQYF.

J is TRBJ1-5 and V is TRBV7-8; no reliable D call. CDR1 and CDR2 from the germline V gene are SGHVS and FQNEAQ. V was clipped by 8 bases and J by 0 bases, with 23 bases between them. This CDR3 has 18 residues. The chain's CDR3 is CASRPEADNHYSNQPQHF. DNA of the CDR3: TGTGCCAGCCGGCCTGAAGCAGACAACCATTATAGCAATCAGCCCCAGCATTTT.

This clone appeared a single time. V is TRBV11-3 and J is TRBJ2-7; 11 positions agree with TRBD1. Germline lookup yields CDR1 SGHNT and CDR2 YENEEA. V was pared by 5 bases and J by 6 bases, with 9 bases of the junction left unmatched. The CDR3 runs 15 residues. This chain's CDR3 is CASSAGRTGGFEQYF. The CDR3 nucleotides are TGTGCCAGCAGCGCAGGCCGGACAGGGGGCTTCGAGCAGTACTTC.

This clone was recorded a few times. The V and J genes are TRBV5-1 and TRBJ2-7; 10 bases match TRBD2. V trimming: 2 bases; J trimming: 3 bases; junction bases outside the gene matches: 11. The CDR3 extends over 17 amino acids. Germline V gives CDR1 SGHRS, CDR2 YFSETQ. As DNA, the CDR3 is TGCGCCAGCAGCTTATTCGAGGGGCTAGCGGGAGACTACGAGCAGTACTTC. It is translated as CASSLFEGLAGDYEQYF.

The chain is built from TRBV7-2 and TRBJ1-5; 7 nucleotides line up with TRBD1. The V gene end was trimmed by 1 base and the J gene end by 15 bases; junction bases not matched to a gene: 9. The CDR3 length is 13 residues. Germline V gene data show CDR1 as SGHTA and CDR2 as FQGNSA. The CDR3 coding sequence is TGTGCCAGCAGCTTAGGCTCTGGGACAGACAGGCATTTT. Amino acids: CASSLGSGTDRHF.

The V and J genes are TRBV19 and TRBJ2-1; 14 nucleotides align to TRBD2. V lost 4 bases, J lost 10 bases, and 9 bases stayed unmatched. The CDR3 is 16 residues long. Germline loops: CDR1 LNHDA, CDR2 SQIVND (reference sequence). The CDR3 bases are TGTGCCAGTAGTAGGACTAGCGGGGGGTATCCGTCCGAGCAGTTCTTC. It encodes CASSRTSGGYPSEQFF. The full variable domain, in which reference TRBV19 and TRBJ2-1 provide the parts outside the CDR3, is DGGITQSPKYLFRKEGQNVTLSCEQNLNHDAMYWYRQDPGQGLRLIYYSQIVNDFQKGDIAEGYSVSREKKESFPLTVTSAQKNPTAFYLCASSRTSGGYPSEQFFGPGTRLTVL.

The chain has TRBV3-1 (or the pseudogene TRBV3-2) and TRBJ2-6, with TRBD1 matching over 7 bases. The CDR3 is made up of 15 amino acids. Germline V lookup: CDR1 LGHDT, CDR2 YNNKEL (reference sequence). V dropped 4 bases and J dropped 2; count of bases not matched to a gene: 2. This CDR3 is CASSPGGTGANVLTF. The CDR3 coding sequence is TGTGCCAGCAGCCCAGGGGGTACTGGGGCCAACGTCCTGACTTTC.

V usage is TRBV11-3 and J usage is TRBJ2-5, with D possibly being TRBD2 (6 bases). V was pared by 3 bases and J by 0 bases, with 17 bases between. CDR3 length: 17 amino acids. The germline V gene encodes CDR1 SGHNT and CDR2 YENEEA. The CDR3 region is CASSFMWEDEYQETQYF. For the CDR3, the DNA is TGTGCCAGCAGCTTTATGTGGGAGGACGAGTACCAAGAGACCCAGTACTTC.

The V call is TRBV30, the J call TRBJ1-3; possible D gene TRBD1, 5 bases. V was clipped by 3 bases and J by 1 base, with 19 bases between them. The CDR3 runs 17 residues. From germline, CDR1 is GTSNPN and CDR2 SVGIG (reference sequence). The CDR3 loop reads CAWSQAIVGGSGNTIYF. As DNA, the CDR3 is TGTGCCTGGAGCCAGGCGATCGTCGGGGGGTCTGGAAACACCATATATTTT.

The chain joins TRBV30 to TRBJ2-1, with D hard to call. Germline V gives CDR1 GTSNPN, CDR2 SVGIG (reference sequence). This CDR3 spans 12 amino acids. Between the trimmed V and J ends, which lost 4 bases and 7 bases, there was a span of 11 bases. The CDR3 DNA sequence: TGTGCCTGGACTCGTGCGAAGAATGAGCAGTTCTTC. This sequence encodes CAWTRAKNEQFF.

The chain couples TRBV5-6 to TRBJ2-7, with D perhaps matching TRBD1 (7 bases). The CDR3 has 15 residues. V lost 3 bases to trimming and J lost 4 bases, with 17 bases between them. Germline CDR1 reads SGHDT; CDR2 reads YYEEEE. The CDR3 DNA follows: TGTGCCAGCAGCTCGGAGACAGGGAGGTTGTACGAGCAGTACTTC. Translating it yields CASSSETGRLYEQYF.

The V gene is TRBV5-1, the J gene TRBJ1-1; 7 bases align to TRBD1. The V segment lost 4 bases and the J segment 1 base; nucleotides outside the gene matches: 4. The CDR3 length is 14 residues. Germline V CDR1 and CDR2: SGHRS, YFSETQ. The CDR3 protein is CASSPDRANTEAFF. DNA of the CDR3: TGCGCCAGCAGCCCTGACAGGGCGAACACTGAAGCTTTCTTT. The full variable domain, in which reference TRBV5-1 and TRBJ1-1 provide the parts outside the CDR3, is KAGVTQTPRYLIKTRGQQVTLSCSPISGHRSVSWYQQTPGQGLQFLFEYFSETQRNKGNFPGRFSGRQFSNSRSEMNVSTLELGDSALYLCASSPDRANTEAFFGQGTRLTVV.

The J gene is TRBJ2-3, the V gene TRBV7-9, with 7 positions matching TRBD1. CDR3 length equals 15 residues. CDR1 is SEHNR and CDR2 is FQNEAQ in the germline V gene (reference sequence). V lost 7 bases, J lost 0 bases, and 7 bases stayed unmatched. The DNA of the CDR3 is TGTGCCAGCACCTTCGACAGGGTTAGCACAGATACGCAGTATTTT. Encoded protein: CASTFDRVSTDTQYF.

V is TRBV7-9 and J is TRBJ2-1, with 9 bases fitting TRBD1. The trim removed 5 bases at V and 0 bases at J, leaving 5 bases unmatched. Germline lookup yields CDR1 SEHNR and CDR2 FQNEAQ (reference sequence). This CDR3 has 16 amino acids. In DNA, the CDR3 is TGTGCCAGCAGCAAGAGACAGGGGGGCTCCTACAATGAGCAGTTCTTC. This gives the protein CASSKRQGGSYNEQFF.

The gene calls are TRBV6-5 and TRBJ2-7; D is possibly TRBD1 (5 bases). Germline lookup yields CDR1 MNHEY and CDR2 SVGAGI. The V end was cut by 7 bases, the J end by 4 bases, with 14 bases between. The CDR3 is made up of 13 amino acids. The CDR3 loop reads CASMQDTPYEQYF. In DNA form, the CDR3 reads TGTGCCAGCATGCAGGACACACCTTACGAGCAGTACTTC.

The rearrangement uses TRBV5-1 and TRBJ2-5; 13 positions match TRBD2. J was trimmed by 5 bases and V by 4 bases; bases with no gene match: 11. CDR3 size: 17 residues. CDR1 is SGHRS, CDR2 YFSETQ, per germline. The CDR3 DNA is TGCGCCAGCAGCGTAGGACTAGCGGGAGTGTCCTTGGAGACCCAGTACTTC. Amino acid sequence: CASSVGLAGVSLETQYF.

V usage is TRBV10-3 and J usage is TRBJ2-1, with D possibly TRBD1 on 5 matching bases. Trimming pared 2 bases from V and 5 bases from J, leaving 25 bases between. This CDR3 is built from 19 residues. CDR1 and CDR2 (germline): ENHRY, SYGVKD. The DNA for the CDR3 is TGTGCCATCAGTGAGAGTTTGGCTCGCAGTGCAGGGCCGAACAATGAGCAGTTCTTC. Encoded protein: CAISESLARSAGPNNEQFF.

This clone was detected only once. The rearrangement links TRBV5-4 to TRBJ2-7, with 8 bases fitting TRBD1. The CDR3 length is 13 residues. V lost 3 bases and J lost 3; bases outside the gene matches: 2. Germline V gives CDR1 SGHNT, CDR2 YYREEE (reference sequence). The CDR3 spells CASSSGGSYEQYF. The CDR3 DNA follows: TGTGCCAGCAGCTCAGGGGGCAGCTACGAGCAGTACTTC.

J is TRBJ1-6 and V is TRBV19; maybe TRBD1 (5 bases). Germline V gene lookup returns CDR1 LNHDA and CDR2 SQIVND (reference sequence). V lost 4 bases and J lost 0, with 10 bases in between. CDR3 length equals 16 residues. CDR3 nucleotide sequence: TGTGCCAGTAGTAGGGGCCAGAGCTCCTATAATTCACCCCTCCACTTT. It translates to CASSRGQSSYNSPLHF.

This clone came up once. The chain couples TRBV3-1 (or the pseudogene TRBV3-2) to TRBJ2-7; 7 nucleotides align to TRBD2. CDR1 is LGHDT, CDR2 YNNKEL, per germline (reference sequence). Unmatched junction bases numbered 15, after V lost 0 bases and J lost 4 bases. The CDR3 runs 18 residues. Written as DNA, the CDR3 is TGTGCCAGCAGCCAAGATCAACCGGGAGGACCTCAAGGGTACGAGCAGTACTTC. Amino acids: CASSQDQPGGPQGYEQYF.

V gene TRBV5-5 combines with J gene TRBJ2-7; possibly TRBD1 for D (6 bases). Per the germline V gene, CDR1 is SGHKS and CDR2 is YYEKEE (reference sequence). V gave up 6 bases and J gave up 2 bases, with 18 bases separating them. The CDR3 loop spans 15 amino acids. The chain's CDR3 is CASNFPRTATYEQYF. CDR3 bases: TGTGCCAGCAACTTTCCCCGGACAGCTACCTACGAGCAGTACTTC.

This chain links TRBV3-1 (or the pseudogene TRBV3-2) with TRBJ2-1, with 9 bases fitting TRBD2. This CDR3 is built from 14 residues. Germline-derived CDR1 and CDR2 are LGHDT and YNNKEL (reference sequence). Written as DNA, the CDR3 is TGTGCAGCCGCCGCTAGCGGGGAATACAATGAGCAGTTCTTC. Translating it yields CAAAASGEYNEQFF.

The rearrangement links TRBV9 to TRBJ2-1, with a tentative D call TRBD1 (6 bases). V shed 4 bases and J shed 8 bases, with 16 bases lying between them. Germline-derived CDR1 and CDR2 are SGDLS and YYNGEE. The CDR3 totals 14 residues. CDR3: CASSQILGGHEQFF. CDR3 DNA sequence: TGTGCCAGCAGCCAAATTTTAGGGGGTCATGAGCAGTTCTTC.

This chain joins TRBV11-2 and TRBJ2-1; 9 bases map to TRBD1. This CDR3 contains 15 residues. With V trimmed by 4 bases and J by 2 bases, 3 bases remained unmatched. Germline CDR1 is SGHAT and CDR2 is FQNNGV. CDR3: CASSSRTGAYNEQFF. For the CDR3, the DNA is TGTGCCAGCAGCTCAAGGACAGGGGCCTACAATGAGCAGTTCTTC. The full variable domain, its missing parts supplied by reference TRBV11-2 and TRBJ2-1, is EAGVAQSPRYKIIEKRQSVAFWCNPISGHATLYWYQQILGQGPKLLIQFQNNGVVDDSQLPKDRFSAERLKGVDSTLKIQPAKLEDSAVYLCASSSRTGAYNEQFFGPGTRLTVL.

This sequence joins TRBV4-1 and TRBJ2-2; 8 positions agree with TRBD1. Germline V gives CDR1 MGHRA, CDR2 YSYEKL. After removal of 6 bases from V and 2 bases from J, the junction contained 23 bases not matched to a gene. This CDR3 region has 21 residues. CDR3 DNA: TGCGCCAGCAGTCTTAAGTCGAGACAGGGGTCATCAAAAGCAAACACCGGGGAGCTGTTTTTT. Translating gives CASSLKSRQGSSKANTGELFF.